Described below is a single T cell receptor (beta chain) sequence and its context. Its antigen is unidentified. This entry belongs to a study of T cell repertoires in cytomegalovirus infection. TCRdb fed the reads into MiXCR, producing one record per CDR3 protein. The sample records under 150,000 distinct CDR3 sequences, 20% to 30% being singletons. Whole-study findings and limits: Carriers of CMV and the relevant HLA type were discriminated by public TCR beta frequency. In two of eight donors, the top clonotype was HLA-C-restricted CMV-specific.

Germline V gives CDR1 SEHNR, CDR2 FQNEAQ (reference sequence). V was cut by 2 bases and J by 3 bases, with 11 bases left in between. The length of the CDR3 is 14 residues. This chain uses TRBV7-9 with TRBJ2-7, with TRBD1 as a possible D gene (6 bases). What was sequenced was PBMCs, sequenced either directly or after in vitro stimulation (not recorded which). The TCR originated in a human donor in good health (CMV status not recorded). Some clones in this sample may be carry-over from other donors' samples. The CDR3 DNA follows: TGTGCCAGCAGCTTAATGGAACAGGGCTACGAGCAGTACTTC. This translates into CASSLMEQGYEQYF.